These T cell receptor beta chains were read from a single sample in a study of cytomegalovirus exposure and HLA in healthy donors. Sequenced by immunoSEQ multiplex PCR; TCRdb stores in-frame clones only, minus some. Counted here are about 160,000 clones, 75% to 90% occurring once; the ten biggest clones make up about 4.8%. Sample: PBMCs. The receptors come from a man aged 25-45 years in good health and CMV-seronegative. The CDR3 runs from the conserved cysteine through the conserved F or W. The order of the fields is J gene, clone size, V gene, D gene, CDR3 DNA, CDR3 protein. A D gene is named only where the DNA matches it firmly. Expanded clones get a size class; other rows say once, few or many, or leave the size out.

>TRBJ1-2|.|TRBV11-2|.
TGTGCCAGCAGCTTGGGCAACTATGGCTACACCTTC
CASSLGNYGYTF
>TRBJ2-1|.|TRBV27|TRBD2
TGTGCCAGCAGTCTGGGACTAGCGGGAGGTAGAAAGTTCTTC
CASSLGLAGGRKFF
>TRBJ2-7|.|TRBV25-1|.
TGTGCCACCCTTGGGACGGGGGGCCGAACCTACGAGCAGTACTTC
CATLGTGGRTYEQYF
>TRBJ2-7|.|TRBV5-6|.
TGTGCCAGCAGCTTGAGTGTCCGTCGCTACGAGCAGTACTTC
CASSLSVRRYEQYF
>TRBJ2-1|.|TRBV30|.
TGTGCCTGGAGTTACAGGAGGGGGGGCCGGGATGAGCAGTTCTTC
CAWSYRRGGRDEQFF
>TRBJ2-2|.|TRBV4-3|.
TGCGCCAGCAGCTTACACACGAGGGTGGTAGGAACCGGGGAGCTGTTTTTT
CASSLHTRVVGTGELFF
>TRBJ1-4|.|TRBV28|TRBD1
TGTGCCAGCAGCCGGGACAGAGGCTTTGCAACTAATGAAAAACTGTTTTTT
CASSRDRGFATNEKLFF
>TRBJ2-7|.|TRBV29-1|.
TGCAGCGTTGGGGAGTACGAGCAGTACTTC
CSVGEYEQYF
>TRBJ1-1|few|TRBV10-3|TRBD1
TGTGCCATCAGTGACCCCCGGGACAGGGGGAGGACTGAAGCTTTCTTT
CAISDPRDRGRTEAFF
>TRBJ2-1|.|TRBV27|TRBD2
TGTGCCAGCAGCCAACTCGGGGGGGCCTACAATGAGCAGTTCTTC
CASSQLGGAYNEQFF
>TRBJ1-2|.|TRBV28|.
TGTGCCAGCAGTTTGGTCGGGGAGAACTATGGCTACACCTTC
CASSLVGENYGYTF
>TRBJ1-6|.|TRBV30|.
TGTGCCTGGGGCCGGAGGCCACCCCTCCACTTT
CAWGRRPPLHF
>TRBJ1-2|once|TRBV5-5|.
TGTGCCAGCAGCTTGGGCAGGGGTGACTATGGCTACACCTTC
CASSLGRGDYGYTF
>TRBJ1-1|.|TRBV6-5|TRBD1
TGTGCCAGCAGTTACTCAGGACAGGGGGCGAGTGAAGCTTTCTTT
CASSYSGQGASEAFF
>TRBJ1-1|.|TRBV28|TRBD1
TGTGCCAGCAATTACAGGGGGAGAGCGAACACTGAAGCTTTCTTT
CASNYRGRANTEAFF
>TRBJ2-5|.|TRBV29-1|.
TGCAGCGTTGGGGGCGGGGAAGAGACCCAGTACTTC
CSVGGGEETQYF